This entry features one TCR beta chain sequence. Clones were sequenced by immunoSEQ multiplex PCR, and TCRdb holds only the in-frame ones, with some missing. The sample lists about 53,000 clones; around 84% were seen once. This sample is drawn from a study of radiotherapy plus CTLA-4 blockade in lung cancer. Whole-study context: Patients showed objective responses in 15% to 20% of cases, and disease control was achieved by 31%.

The junction had 7 bases not matched to a gene; V was cut back by 3 bases and J by 2 bases. This CDR3 spans 15 amino acids. Germline assignment: CDR1 MDHEN and CDR2 SYDVKM. The origin of this receptor is a human donor with non-small cell lung cancer whose response to radiotherapy plus ipilimumab could not be evaluated. Sequences were derived from peripheral blood, sampled from a patient treated with radiotherapy plus ipilimumab. This chain joins TRBV28 and TRBJ2-7; TRBD1 matches at 7 bases. CDR3 sequence: CASSFTGTEAYEQYF. The CDR3 coding sequence is TGTGCCAGCAGTTTTACCGGGACAGAGGCCTACGAGCAGTACTTC.